This T cell receptor beta chain emerged from a study of shared clonotypes between healthy human individuals. Comments on this clone: Its antigen is not known.

Broader study findings: Sampling used blood alone; tissue repertoires probably differ. Measured sharing among donors was expected to vary with sequencing depth.

The CDR3 sequence is 13 residues long. The germline V gene has CDR1 SGHAT and CDR2 FQNNGV. Trimming pared 0 bases from V and 8 bases from J, leaving 8 bases between. Researchers partitioned CD4+ cells into CD45RA+ naive and CD45RA-negative memory subsets. The data were produced by immunoSEQ multiplex PCR, yet TCRdb's version contains in-frame clones alone and is incomplete. The sample shows 2.3 million or so clones, 90% to 95% of them seen only once. The chain recombines TRBV11-2 with TRBJ1-5; no clear D gene. Material: naive CD4+ T cells from PBMCs. Subset indicated: CD45RA+ positively selected. The clonotype comes from a man between 18 and 29 years old in good health. Some clones in this sample may be carry-over from other donors' samples. The CDR3 DNA reads TGTGCCAGCAGCTTAGATGTTAGGGAGCCCCAGCATTTT. Translating gives CASSLDVREPQHF.